This T cell receptor (beta chain) came from a study of blood T cell repertoires in COVID-19 (dated by TCRdb to the early 2020s). About the study as a whole: Samples from collaborators originated in the United States, Italy and Spain and spanned both the acute and convalescent phases of COVID-19. The dataset comprised deeply sampled blood TCRbeta repertoires from subjects exposed to, actively infected with, or recovered from COVID-19. A freely available public database, intended as a resource for researchers studying the immune response to SARS-CoV-2, is where the repertoires were released. Where available, HLA class I and class II types were obtained from metadata supplied by the sample provider rather than from assay-based typing. The prospective study material was composed of cDNA or gDNA derived from T cells, B-cell-depleted T cells, or PBMCs. The samples were drawn from the first 160 participants of the ongoing ImmuneRACE study and from 1,200 or so subjects provided by 6 global collaborators. A de-identified subject ID, COVID-19 status, age in years and sex were almost always included in the sample metadata. What the research found in general, with its limitations: Clinical and demographic metadata were provided uncurated, with the amount varying by source and participant.

As to this clone: Which antigen it targets is not known. No qualities accompany the bases; no much larger clone lies one base away.

Collaborating institutions collected whole blood in K2EDTA tubes following their own protocols. Collaborator samples were shipped for TCRbeta analysis as frozen whole blood, isolated PBMCs, or DNA extracted from either sample type. CDR3 length: 21 amino acids, cysteine to phenylalanine. Only the CDR3 region is kept as DNA, spanning 63 bases read in frame from base 1. From the germline V gene, CDR1 is LGHNA and CDR2 is YSLEER. V trim: 0 bases; J trim: 1 base; unmatched bases: 13. The immunoSEQ Assay, a bias-controlled multiplex PCR, was used to amplify TCRbeta CDR3 regions from genomic DNA. On the study's bioinformatics: The number of nucleated cells in each sample was estimated from the amplification of reference gene primers within the assay. To quantify the absolute abundance of each unique TCRbeta CDR3 rearrangement, sequence reads were collapsed and filtered. For each sample, productive Simpson clonality was calculated as the square root of Simpson's diversity index over productive rearrangements. In its TCRdb copy, this immuneACCESS table keeps in-frame sequences only and misses some clones. Where compared with another copy, unresolved V genes explain less than half of these, and the others have no known cause. V, J and clone size derive from that table, while D and trimming were established from the DNA sequence. The sample table contains some 250,000 clones; only one count was recorded for around 81% of them. The ten biggest clones cover about 2.9% of the sample.

The V gene is TRBV4-3 and the J gene is TRBJ2-2; the central 11 bases match TRBD2. The clonotype was recovered from an older woman with active or convalescent COVID-19. The sequenced sample consisted of peripheral blood. The DNA sequence follows: TGCGCCAGCAGCCAAGATTGGCGGCCGACTAGCGGGGCCTTGAACACCGGGGAGCTGTTTTTT. Translated, it gives CASSQDWRPTSGALNTGELFF.